This T cell receptor beta chain appears in the sequencing data of a study of CD8 T cells in ankylosing spondylitis. 5'-RACE, quantitative and with molecular barcodes, yielded the TCR beta libraries. TCRdb analysed the 5' RACE reads with MiXCR anew, one entry per CDR3 protein. Of about 170,000 distinct CDR3 sequences in the sample, approximately 20% are singletons; the top ten hold over 7.5%. V was pared by 1 base and J by 1 base, with 11 bases between. From germline, CDR1 is DFQATT and CDR2 SNEGSKA (reference sequence). This CDR3 is 15 amino acids long. This clonotype was detected many times. What it binds is unknown. Study outcomes and limitations: Earlier reports found some motif variants in synovial fluid and blood in reactive arthritis. Ankylosing spondylitis blood appeared to be characterized by a TCR beta motif of eight highly homologous variants. Disease-linked clones bore a CD8+ phenotype, appearing relatively rarely in peripheral blood.

Sequencing was performed on blood, either unsorted or a sorted T cell fraction (not recorded which). This sequence joins TRBV20-1 and TRBJ1-5; D is perhaps TRBD1 (6 bases). The TCR comes from a male donor with ankylosing spondylitis or in good health (not recorded which). The CDR3 DNA sequence: TGCAGTGCTAGAGTGGGCAGGGGAAGCAATCAGCCCCAGCATTTT. Protein product: CSARVGRGSNQPQHF.